Given below is one T cell receptor (beta chain) in context. This clonotype was observed a handful of times. There is no known antigen for this receptor. The sample holds no much larger clone one base away, and base qualities are not on file. The CDR3 covers 15 residues, taking in both the cysteine and the phenylalanine. CDR3 DNA only is kept here, 45 bases in frame from base 1. V gives up 3 bases and J gives up 2 bases, and the segment between their germline ends measures 14 bases. For CDR1 and CDR2, the germline V gene (reference sequence) lists LNHDA and SQIVND. The treatment or condition label for this specimen denotes: live attenuated yellow fever vaccine strain. PBMCs were isolated from peripheral blood using a standard Ficoll-Paque protocol. CD4 and CD8 T-cell fractions were isolated with Dynabeads CD4 and CD8 positive selection kits. TriZol was used to extract RNA from bulk PBMCs, from CD4 and CD8 fractions, and from dextramer-positive and dextramer-negative fractions.

The data are from a study of T cells after yellow fever vaccination (dated by TCRdb to about 2019). Broadly, across the study: Libraries from fractions with low cell numbers were prepared with the SMART-Seq v4 Ultra Low Input RNA kit. To follow T-cell clones before and after primary and booster YFV17D yellow fever vaccination, bulk TCR alpha and beta repertoires were sequenced over time. Two healthy male donors, one aged 18 to 29 and one aged 30 to 39 years, were included in the cohort. Blood was drawn at multiple timepoints before and after primary and secondary immunization, with bulk PBMC replicates and cell subsets isolated. The paper's findings and limits, for the study overall: Because only a couple of donors were included in the study, the extent to which the findings can be generalized is limited. After the booster, most of the clones that had expanded following primary vaccination were detected again (just under 97% of CD4 and around 87% of CD8), which suggests that memory was broadly maintained. FACS-sorted repertoires could contain abundant contaminating clonotypes from the bulk population, so computational filtering was required. A small share of clonotypes occurred in both CD4 and CD8 compartments, likely arising from convergent recombination. The secondary T-cell response was weaker than the primary response but faster, peaking on day 5 instead of day 15.

Sequencing took place on an Illumina NovaSeq 6000. Synthesis of TCR cDNA relied on 5'RACE template switching, a step that introduced a universal primer site along with unique molecular identifiers. cDNA synthesis was primed from both the TCR alpha and TCR beta constant segments. Library amplification involved two PCR steps, and the second step added sample barcodes and sequencing adapters. Sequencing of the libraries was done on either Illumina HiSeq 2500 (2x100 bp) or NovaSeq (2x150 bp). The study's processing was this. Demultiplexing of reads and collapsing into UMI consensus sequences were performed with MIGEC, and V(D)J alignment was carried out with MiXCR. Vaccine-responding clonotypes were identified with edgeR using replicate PBMC samples, with FDR below 0.01 and a log2 fold change above 5 up to day 15 being required. Each bulk clonotype received a CD4 or CD8 identity based on whether the sequenced CD4 or CD8 repertoire contained that clonotype at higher abundance. In TCRdb, the public reads were trimmed at Q25 with fastp and aligned with MiXCR, with productive beta chains retained. Entries that share a CDR3 protein sequence are merged under the most common genes and DNA. None of the V and J calls come from the authors' own analysis; TCRdb made them. This sample has roughly 99,000 distinct CDR3 sequences in its table, and approximately 5.5% of those were observed once. The ten largest clonotypes hold roughly 41% of the sample.

The sample here was CD8+ T cells sorted from PBMCs, taken 10 days after the yellow fever booster vaccination. The chain is assembled from TRBV19 and TRBJ2-7; no confident D gene assignment can be made. This clonotype was obtained from a man between 18 and 35 years old who received the YFV17D yellow fever vaccine. The CDR3 is CASSIVGFTTYEQYF. The DNA sequence is given as TGTGCCAGTAGTATTGTCGGCTTCACAACCTACGAGCAGTACTTC.